This entry describes one TCR beta chain. This record comes from a study of shared T cell receptors in the human thymus. Here immunoSEQ multiplex PCR was the method, and the copy in TCRdb shows in-frame clones only, minus some. This sample has some 700,000 clones, with around 85% found just once. V dropped 4 bases and J dropped 9 bases, with 10 bases sitting between them. From germline, CDR1 is LNHDA and CDR2 SQIVND (reference sequence). The CDR3 covers 12 residues. In addition, the sample was reused for a study of human thymus T cells. That study adds: It was from resections taken during corrective heart surgery that the thymus tissue came.

The source material was thymocytes. The J gene is TRBJ1-5, the V gene TRBV19, with unresolved D. This TCR derives from a girl in the first two years of life with a congenital heart defect. CDR3 DNA sequence: TGTGCCAGTAGTACTCCTTGGCTGCCCCAGCATTTT. It specifies CASSTPWLPQHF.